Sequencing of this T cell receptor beta chain was carried out in a study of T cells in Graves' hyperthyroidism and ophthalmopathy. On the study more broadly: Peripheral blood was drawn at first diagnosis, prior to all treatment. General study results and limits: Model-based prediction identified ophthalmopathy a median around 6.5 months prior to its onset. The majority of expanded thyroid clonotypes above 0.001 also appeared in blood.

The study included ophthalmopathy patients with Clinical Activity Score at least 3, NOSPECS grade at least 4 and duration under 3 months. Trimming took off 4 bases at V and 7 bases at J, with 21 bases between the two ends. Germline assignment: CDR1 SGHRS and CDR2 YFSETQ. This CDR3 comprises 15 residues. Template material for amplifying TCR beta CDR3 regions consisted of RNA transcripts. HTBI primers drove first-round RT-PCR of the TCR CDR3. TCRdb recomputed calls from the multiplex PCR reads with MiXCR, one row per CDR3 protein. The sample lists approximately 380,000 distinct CDR3 sequences, 18% seen once, with over 35% in the top ten. As for this clonotype: Its antigen is still unknown.

The chain recombines TRBV5-1 with TRBJ2-7; weak D call: TRBD1 (7 bases). The source of this sequence is a man younger than 30 with Graves' ophthalmopathy. Material for sequencing was blood. The CDR3 reads CASSAGQRPRGEQYF. The CDR3 DNA reads TGCGCCAGCAGCGCGGGACAGCGTCCTCGGGGGGAGCAGTACTTC.